The present entry profiles one T cell receptor beta chain with its context. One end of the junction varies from germline; a read error may be responsible. The record originates from a study of T cell responses to AZD1222 COVID-19 vaccine. Germline assignment: CDR1 LNHDA and CDR2 SQIVND (reference sequence). The CDR3 is 12 amino acids. Sequenced by immunoSEQ multiplex PCR; TCRdb stores in-frame clones only, minus some. The sample records 53,000 or so clones, roughly 80% being singletons. Sequenced here: peripheral blood, sampled on day 0 of AZD1222 vaccination. The sequence was obtained from an adult in good health. The chain combines TRBV19 with TRBJ1-1, with a weak D call TRBD1 (5 bases). CDR3 protein: CASSIADTRRYF. For the CDR3, the DNA is TGTGCCAGTAGTATAGCGGACACCCGCCGCTACTTT.